What follows are 25 T cell receptor beta chains derived from one specimen sequenced in a study of cytomegalovirus exposure and HLA in healthy donors. PCR amplification relied on 60 Vbeta primers (plus 13 Jbeta primers). The table came from immunoSEQ multiplex PCR; TCRdb's copy has only in-frame clones and leaves some out. The sample shows about 160,000 clones, roughly 77% of them seen only once. Sequences were obtained from PBMCs. The receptors shown here come from a woman aged 18-29 years in good health and CMV-seronegative.

The chain has TRBV4-2 and TRBJ2-1; TRBD2 agrees at 7 bases. CDR1 and CDR2 (germline): LGHNA, YNFKEQ. J was trimmed by 8 bases and V by 4 bases; bases with no gene match: 8. The CDR3 length is 14 residues. CDR3: CASSPQRDLYEQFF. The CDR3 region has the DNA TGTGCCAGCAGCCCGCAGCGGGATTTGTATGAGCAGTTCTTC.

The chain uses TRBV9 and TRBJ2-5; 11 bases are a match to TRBD1. Germline V gene lookup returns CDR1 SGDLS and CDR2 YYNGEE. J lost 5 bases, V lost 3 bases, and 0 bases had no gene match. The CDR3 is 13 amino acids. Written as DNA, the CDR3 is TGTGCCAGCAGCGGGGACAGGGGGGAGACCCAGTACTTC. Encoded protein: CASSGDRGETQYF.

In DNA, the CDR3 is TGTGCCAGCAGCGGACGACAGGGCCGGGCCAATAATTCACCCCTCCACTTT. This encodes CASSGRQGRANNSPLHF. The chain recombines TRBV11-2 with TRBJ1-6; 7 bases are a match to TRBD1. CDR3 length equals 17 residues. Trimming took 5 bases from V and 5 from J; bases not matched to a gene: 12. CDR1 SGHAT and CDR2 FQNNGV come from the germline V gene.

The V gene is TRBV5-5, the J gene TRBJ1-6; D is perhaps TRBD1 (5 bases). The V gene's germline CDR1 is SGHKS and CDR2 YYEKEE (reference sequence). CDR3 length: 15 amino acids. Trimming took 1 base from V and 7 from J, leaving 12 bases between them. CDR3 nucleotides: TGTGCCAGCAGCTTGTGGCCGGGACTCAATTCACCCCTCCACTTT. It is translated as CASSLWPGLNSPLHF.

The chain joins TRBV7-9 to TRBJ1-1, with no clear D. The CDR3 extends over 13 amino acids. Germline V lookup: CDR1 SEHNR, CDR2 FQNEAQ (reference sequence). The V and J ends lost 2 bases and 1 base respectively, with 5 bases between them. The chain's CDR3 is CASSLPGNTEAFF. In DNA form, the CDR3 reads TGTGCCAGCAGCTTACCAGGGAACACTGAAGCTTTCTTT. Complete variable domain (other parts from reference TRBV7-9 and TRBJ1-1): DTGVSQNPRHKITKRGQNVTFRCDPISEHNRLYWYRQTLGQGPEFLTYFQNEAQLEKSRLLSDRFSAERPKGSFSTLEIQRTEQGDSAMYLCASSLPGNTEAFFGQGTRLTVV.

This clone was observed once. The rearrangement links TRBV25-1 to TRBJ2-1; D is perhaps TRBD1 (6 bases). CDR3 length: 15 amino acids. Germline V gene data show CDR1 as MGHDK and CDR2 as SYGVNS. Trimming took 4 bases from V and 4 from J, leaving 14 bases between them. DNA for the CDR3: TGTGCCAGCAGTGGAAAACAGGGTGGATACAATGAGCAGTTCTTC. Protein: CASSGKQGGYNEQFF.

The chain carries TRBV10-3 and TRBJ2-7; 9 bases map to TRBD1. The CDR3 runs 14 residues. The J segment lost 4 bases and the V segment lost 3 bases, leaving 4 bases of the junction unmatched. Germline-derived CDR1 and CDR2 are ENHRY and SYGVKD. CDR3 region: CAISDSTGGYEQYF. The CDR3 nucleotides read TGTGCCATCAGTGACTCGACAGGGGGGTACGAGCAGTACTTC.

The chain couples TRBV7-9 to TRBJ1-2; tentative D call: TRBD1 (5 bases). Germline CDR1 reads SEHNR; CDR2 reads FQNEAQ (reference sequence). The CDR3 extends over 15 amino acids. Deletions cut 2 bases from V and 4 bases from J, with 14 bases between. This CDR3 is CASSLISQVPYGYTF. In DNA form, the CDR3 reads TGTGCCAGCAGCTTAATTTCACAGGTCCCCTATGGCTACACCTTC.

This rearrangement joins TRBV6-6 to TRBJ2-1; D is possibly TRBD2 (6 bases). Germline lookup yields CDR1 MNHNY and CDR2 SVGAGI (reference sequence). The CDR3 sequence is 16 residues long. The V and J ends lost 6 bases and 0 bases respectively, with 15 bases between them. CDR3 sequence reads: CASRPRLGSSYNEQFF. CDR3 bases: TGTGCCAGCAGGCCCAGACTAGGCAGCTCCTACAATGAGCAGTTCTTC.

The V and J genes are TRBV11-2 and TRBJ2-3; 10 nucleotides agree with TRBD2. CDR1 SGHAT and CDR2 FQNNGV come from the germline V gene. This CDR3 is 15 amino acids long. Unmatched junction bases numbered 2, after V lost 3 bases and J lost 2 bases. The chain's CDR3 is CASSFGLAVTDTQYF. The DNA for the CDR3 is TGTGCCAGCAGCTTCGGACTAGCGGTCACAGATACGCAGTATTTT. Complete variable domain (other parts from reference TRBV11-2 and TRBJ2-3): EAGVAQSPRYKIIEKRQSVAFWCNPISGHATLYWYQQILGQGPKLLIQFQNNGVVDDSQLPKDRFSAERLKGVDSTLKIQPAKLEDSAVYLCASSFGLAVTDTQYFGPGTRLTVL.

This clone showed up just a few times. This chain connects TRBV7-9 to TRBJ1-2; D perhaps matches TRBD1 (5 bases). CDR3 size: 13 residues. V gave up 2 bases and J gave up 5 bases, with 9 bases separating them. Germline V gene lookup returns CDR1 SEHNR and CDR2 FQNEAQ (reference sequence). The CDR3 DNA sequence: TGTGCCAGCAGCTTAATGCAGGGTTATGGCTACACCTTC. Translated: CASSLMQGYGYTF.

This clone was seen only a few times. CDR3 DNA sequence: TGCGCCAGCAGCTTGGCCGGGGTAGCCTCTGGAAACACCATATATTTT. Its translation is CASSLAGVASGNTIYF. The V and J genes are TRBV5-1 and TRBJ1-3; D ambiguous. V gave up 0 bases and J gave up 0 bases, with 10 bases separating them. The CDR3 is 16 amino acids. The V gene's germline CDR1 is SGHRS and CDR2 YFSETQ.

This clone was seen a few times. The chain joins TRBV7-9 to TRBJ2-3; TRBD2 matches 7 bases. The CDR3 length is 16 residues. Germline V CDR1 and CDR2: SEHNR, FQNEAQ (reference sequence). V was pared by 2 bases and J by 4 bases, with 9 bases of the junction left unmatched. As DNA, the CDR3 is TGTGCCAGCAGCTTAACGGGCGGGAGAGAATCAGATACGCAGTATTTT. This codes for CASSLTGGRESDTQYF.

The rearrangement links TRBV7-9 to TRBJ1-3; a possible D gene is TRBD1 (5 bases). CDR3 length: 14 residues. V was trimmed by 4 bases and J by 3 bases, leaving 10 bases between them. Germline assignment: CDR1 SEHNR and CDR2 FQNEAQ (reference sequence). DNA of the CDR3: TGTGCCAGCAGCTCTCAGGGTAGTGGAAACACCATATATTTT. The encoded protein is CASSSQGSGNTIYF.

The genes are TRBV20-1 and TRBJ1-2; D remains unclear. Per the germline V gene, CDR1 is DFQATT and CDR2 is SNEGSKA (reference sequence). The CDR3 loop spans 11 amino acids. CDR3: CRAITTYGYTF. The CDR3 region has the DNA TGCAGGGCAATAACCACATATGGCTACACCTTC.

V usage is TRBV28 and J usage is TRBJ2-1; the match to TRBD2 covers 10 bases. This CDR3 contains 14 residues. The J segment lost 7 bases and the V segment lost 1 base, leaving 1 base of the junction unmatched. CDR1 and CDR2 (germline): MDHEN, SYDVKM. CDR3: CASSLLTSGNEQFF. The CDR3 coding sequence is TGTGCCAGCAGTTTATTGACTAGCGGGAATGAGCAGTTCTTC.

The rearrangement joins TRBV5-6 to TRBJ1-6; D remains unclear. The CDR3 totals 16 residues. The V end lost 5 bases, the J end lost 7 bases, and 19 bases lay between the germline ends. Germline CDR1 is SGHDT and CDR2 is YYEEEE. CDR3 sequence (DNA): TGTGCCAGCAGAATACGGGAAGCCGGAACGAATTCACCCCTCCACTTT. The encoded protein is CASRIREAGTNSPLHF.

The rearrangement links TRBV7-8 to TRBJ2-1, with TRBD2 matching 9 bases. V lost 2 bases, J lost 10 bases, and 12 bases stayed unmatched. CDR3 length: 16 amino acids. Germline CDR1 and CDR2: SGHVS and FQNEAQ. The CDR3 region has the DNA TGTGCCAGCAGCTTAAGACCCAGCGGGGGGACGGGAGAGCAGTTCTTC. It translates to CASSLRPSGGTGEQFF.

The gene calls are TRBV2 and TRBJ1-5; TRBD1 might be the D (5 bases). The germline gives CDR1 SNHLY, CDR2 FYNNEI. The CDR3 has 15 residues. V lost 8 bases, J lost 1 base, and 15 bases lay in between. The CDR3 nucleotides read TGTGCCAGCGGGGACGGGGGGGGAAGCAATCAGCCCCAGCATTTT. As protein: CASGDGGGSNQPQHF.

The genes are TRBV19 and TRBJ1-1, with 8 bases lining up with TRBD1. This CDR3 has 16 amino acids. Germline V lookup: CDR1 LNHDA, CDR2 SQIVND (reference sequence). V shed 5 bases and J 5 bases; nucleotides not matched to a gene: 13. This CDR3 reads CASSARSGGRETEAFF. CDR3 sequence (DNA): TGTGCCAGTAGTGCCCGGTCAGGGGGCAGGGAGACTGAAGCTTTCTTT.

About this clone: One junction end does not reproduce the germline sequence, and a read error may be involved. CDR3 sequence (DNA): TGTTCCAGCAGCTTACTAGCGGGAGGTTACAATGAGCAGTTCTTC. Translated: CSSSLLAGGYNEQFF. V is TRBV7-9 and J is TRBJ2-1, with 12 bases that match TRBD2. Germline V gene data show CDR1 as SEHNR and CDR2 as FQNEAQ (reference sequence). The CDR3 is made up of 15 amino acids.

This clone was picked up one time. This chain joins TRBV19 and TRBJ2-1, with 8 bases lining up with TRBD2. In germline, CDR1 is LNHDA, CDR2 SQIVND (reference sequence). The CDR3 covers 16 residues. Trimming removed 3 bases from V and 0 bases from J; junction bases left unmatched: 4. The CDR3 loop is CASSIRLANSYNEQFF. The CDR3 nucleotides read TGTGCCAGTAGTATTAGACTAGCGAACTCCTACAATGAGCAGTTCTTC.

The chain uses TRBV5-4 and TRBJ1-2; D is uncertain. The V end was cut by 4 bases, the J end by 10 bases, with 11 bases between. CDR3 length: 11 amino acids. Germline CDR1 SGHNT, CDR2 YYREEE (reference sequence). The CDR3 sequence is CASSPGGDYTF. CDR3 in DNA: TGTGCCAGCAGCCCTGGAGGCGACTACACCTTC.

The CDR3 region has the DNA TGTGCCAGCAGCCAGGGACTAGCGGGAGCTGGCACCGGGGAGCTGTTTTTT. Protein: CASSQGLAGAGTGELFF. The chain carries TRBV5-4 and TRBJ2-2, with 14 positions matching TRBD2. The J segment lost 4 bases and the V segment lost 4 bases, leaving 6 bases of the junction unmatched. This CDR3 contains 17 residues. Germline V gene sequence: CDR1 SGHNT, CDR2 YYREEE (reference sequence).

This clone has just a few counts. The V gene is TRBV6-1, the J gene TRBJ2-5, with 10 positions matching TRBD1. CDR3 size: 15 residues. The germline CDR1 and CDR2 sequences are MNHNS and SASEGT. The V segment lost 6 bases and the J segment 5 bases; nucleotides outside the gene matches: 9. The CDR3 region has the DNA TGTGCCAGCAGAGAAAGACAGGGGGCGCGGGAGACCCAGTACTTC. As protein: CASRERQGARETQYF.